The 11 T cell receptor beta chains below all came from one sample that was sequenced in a study of TIL therapy for anti-PD-1-resistant metastatic lung cancer. Sequencing used immunoSEQ v3. The method was immunoSEQ multiplex PCR; TCRdb's version includes in-frame clones alone and lacks a portion of them. The sample lists about 26,000 clones, under 80% occurring once. As for time point: pre-treatment sample, taken before nivolumab and TIL therapy. The tumor samples were excised metastases, mostly pleural nodules or supraclavicular lymph nodes. Sequenced here: tumor tissue, sampled at baseline. These receptors were taken from a woman between 30 and 85 years old with non-small cell lung cancer.

Only one count was recorded for this clone. V is TRBV5-4 and J is TRBJ2-1; 8 bases map to TRBD2. CDR1 is SGHNT and CDR2 is YYREEE in the germline V gene (reference sequence). The length of the CDR3 is 17 residues. Unmatched junction bases numbered 16, after V lost 4 bases and J lost 7 bases. The CDR3 reads CASSLKVGTRRLNEQFF. The CDR3 bases are TGTGCCAGCAGCCTCAAAGTTGGGACTAGGCGGCTTAATGAGCAGTTCTTC.

The V gene is TRBV10-2, the J gene TRBJ2-1, with 9 bases aligning to TRBD2. Trimming at V came to 4 bases and at J to 8 bases, leaving 6 bases not matched to a gene. CDR1 is WSHSY and CDR2 is SAAADI in the germline V gene. CDR3 length: 14 amino acids. This CDR3 is CASSAAGGEDEQFF. CDR3 DNA sequence: TGCGCCAGCAGTGCCGCGGGAGGGGAGGATGAGCAGTTCTTC.

This chain joins TRBV7-8 and TRBJ2-1, with D tentatively TRBD2 (5 bases). The germline CDR1 and CDR2 sequences are SGHVS and FQNEAQ. Trimming removed 2 bases from V and 6 bases from J, with 20 bases in between. The CDR3 has 17 amino acids. CDR3 sequence: CASSLRALNAGGNEQFF. The CDR3 region has the DNA TGTGCCAGCAGCTTACGGGCACTAAACGCAGGAGGCAATGAGCAGTTCTTC.

The chain uses TRBV9 and TRBJ2-3; 13 bases are shared with TRBD2. This CDR3 is 19 amino acids long. From germline, CDR1 is SGDLS and CDR2 YYNGEE. V trimming: 4 bases; J trimming: 2 bases; junction bases outside the gene matches: 13. CDR3 residues: CASSLGLAGLGADTDTQYF. The CDR3 bases are TGTGCCAGCAGCCTGGGACTAGCGGGACTTGGGGCCGACACAGATACGCAGTATTTT.

This clone occurred a few times. The V and J genes are TRBV5-1 and TRBJ1-2; tentative D call: TRBD1 (6 bases). Trimming stripped 4 bases from V and 8 bases from J, with 15 bases between. The CDR3 spans 13 residues. Germline CDR1 SGHRS, CDR2 YFSETQ. The CDR3 protein is CASSLGGGDGYTF. Written as DNA, the CDR3 is TGCGCCAGCAGCCTCGGAGGGGGAGACGGCTACACCTTC.

This clone was seen at least ten times. V and J are TRBV10-3 and TRBJ2-7, with D possibly TRBD2 on 6 matching bases. The germline V gene has CDR1 ENHRY and CDR2 SYGVKD. The CDR3 runs to 15 residues. V dropped 5 bases and J dropped 3 bases, with 17 bases sitting between them. CDR3 sequence: CAISPSAGSGYEQYF. The CDR3 DNA is TGTGCCATCAGTCCTAGCGCGGGTTCGGGCTACGAGCAGTACTTC.

The chain uses TRBV7-7 and TRBJ1-1; the D is unclear. Germline CDR1 and CDR2: SSHAT and FNYEAQ (reference sequence). V was shortened by 5 bases and J by 4 bases, with 14 bases between the two germline ends. The CDR3 contains 14 residues. Written as DNA, the CDR3 is TGTGCCAGCAGCCCCGCCCCGGGGAGCACTGAAGCTTTCTTT. Residues: CASSPAPGSTEAFF. Complete variable domain (other parts from reference TRBV7-7 and TRBJ1-1): GAGVSQSPRYKVTKRGQDVTLRCDPISSHATLYWYQQALGQGPEFLTYFNYEAQPDKSGLPSDRFSAERPEGSISTLTIQRTEQRDSAMYRCASSPAPGSTEAFFGQGTRLTVV.

This chain joins TRBV6-1 and TRBJ2-5; 11 positions match TRBD2. The CDR3 totals 14 residues. V trimming: 5 bases; J trimming: 3 bases; junction bases outside the gene matches: 2. The germline V gene encodes CDR1 MNHNS and CDR2 SASEGT. The CDR3 DNA reads TGTGCCAGCAGTTTTAGCGGGAGGGAAGAGACCCAGTACTTC. It codes for CASSFSGREETQYF.

The sample holds a few counts of this clone. The V and J genes are TRBV2 and TRBJ2-3; 7 nucleotides align to TRBD2. The V segment lost 3 bases and the J segment 6 bases; nucleotides outside the gene matches: 9. The CDR3 spans 15 residues. Germline V gene sequence: CDR1 SNHLY, CDR2 FYNNEI. In DNA form, the CDR3 reads TGTGCCAGCAGTGAGGCGGCGGGAGTTTCGGATACGCAGTATTTT. Encoded protein: CASSEAAGVSDTQYF.

There are a few counts of this clone. This rearrangement joins TRBV5-5 to TRBJ2-5, with D possibly TRBD2 on 5 matching bases. The V gene's germline CDR1 is SGHKS and CDR2 YYEKEE (reference sequence). The CDR3 is 15 amino acids. The V and J ends lost 0 bases and 1 base respectively, with 10 bases between them. The chain's CDR3 is CASSLDLLAQETQYF. For the CDR3, the DNA is TGTGCCAGCAGCTTGGACTTGCTAGCCCAAGAGACCCAGTACTTC.

The rearrangement uses TRBV6-5 and TRBJ2-7; D possibly corresponds to TRBD1 (6 bases). Germline V gives CDR1 MNHEY, CDR2 SVGAGI. V lost 6 bases and J 6 bases, leaving 9 bases between the germline ends. This CDR3 is built from 11 residues. In DNA, the CDR3 is TGTGCCAGCAGACAGGGCGGCGAGCAGTACTTC. Protein sequence: CASRQGGEQYF.